This T cell receptor beta chain was obtained from a study of T cells in tumors and immune-related adverse events. This CDR3 has 13 residues. V lost 4 bases, J lost 5 bases, and 12 bases lay in between. Germline V gives CDR1 LNHDA, CDR2 SQIVND (reference sequence). Data came from immunoSEQ multiplex PCR; TCRdb stores just in-frame clones and leaves some out. The data hold several thousand clones, with around 94% observed a single time. Specimen: lymph node tissue, collected from a patient treated with anti-PD-1 therapy. The genes are TRBV19 and TRBJ2-7, with D possibly matching TRBD1 (6 bases). The clonotype was recovered from a female donor with metastatic renal cell carcinoma. DNA for the CDR3: TGTGCCAGTAGTAATACAGGGTTCGACGAGCAGTACTTC. Encoded protein: CASSNTGFDEQYF.